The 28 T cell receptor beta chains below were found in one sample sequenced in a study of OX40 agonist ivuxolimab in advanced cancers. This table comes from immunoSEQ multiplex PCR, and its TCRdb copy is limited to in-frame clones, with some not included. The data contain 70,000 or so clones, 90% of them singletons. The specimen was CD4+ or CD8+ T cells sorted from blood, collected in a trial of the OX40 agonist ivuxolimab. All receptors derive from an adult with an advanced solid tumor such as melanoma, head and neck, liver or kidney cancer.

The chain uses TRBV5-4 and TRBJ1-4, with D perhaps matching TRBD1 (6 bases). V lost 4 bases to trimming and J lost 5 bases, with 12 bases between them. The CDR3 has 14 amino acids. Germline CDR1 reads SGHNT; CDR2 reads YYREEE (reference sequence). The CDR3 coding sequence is TGTGCCAGCAGCCCAGACAGGTTAAATGAAAAACTGTTTTTT. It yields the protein CASSPDRLNEKLFF. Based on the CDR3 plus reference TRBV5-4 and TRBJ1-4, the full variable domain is ETGVTQSPTHLIKTRGQQVTLRCSSQSGHNTVSWYQQALGQGPQFIFQYYREEENGRGNFPPRFSGLQFPNYSSELNVNALELDDSALYLCASSPDRLNEKLFFGSGTQLSVL.

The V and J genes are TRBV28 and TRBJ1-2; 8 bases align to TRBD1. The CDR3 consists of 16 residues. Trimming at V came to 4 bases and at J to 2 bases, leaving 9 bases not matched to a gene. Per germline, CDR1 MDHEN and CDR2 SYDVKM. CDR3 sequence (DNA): TGTGCCAGCAGTTCAGGGGGCACAGTTTCCAACTATGGCTACACCTTC. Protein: CASSSGGTVSNYGYTF.

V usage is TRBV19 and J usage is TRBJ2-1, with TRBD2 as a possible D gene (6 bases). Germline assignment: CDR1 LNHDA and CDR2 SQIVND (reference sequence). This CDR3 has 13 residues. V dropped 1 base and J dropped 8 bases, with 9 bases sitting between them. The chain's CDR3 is CASSIGEEDEQFF. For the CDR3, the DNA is TGTGCCAGTAGTATAGGGGAGGAGGATGAGCAGTTCTTC.

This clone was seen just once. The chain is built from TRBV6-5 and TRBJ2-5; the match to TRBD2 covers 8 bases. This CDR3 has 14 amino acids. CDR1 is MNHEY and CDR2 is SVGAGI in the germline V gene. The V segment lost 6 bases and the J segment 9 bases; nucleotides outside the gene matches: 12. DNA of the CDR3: TGTGCCAGCAGCCCGAGCGGGAGTGGTGTCGCCCAGTACTTC. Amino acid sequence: CASSPSGSGVAQYF.

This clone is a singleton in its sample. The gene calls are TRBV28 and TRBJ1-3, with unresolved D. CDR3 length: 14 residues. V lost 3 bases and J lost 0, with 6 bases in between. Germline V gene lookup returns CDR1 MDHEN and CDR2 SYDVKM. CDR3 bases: TGTGCCAGCAGTTTTATGCGCTCTGGAAACACCATATATTTT. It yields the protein CASSFMRSGNTIYF.

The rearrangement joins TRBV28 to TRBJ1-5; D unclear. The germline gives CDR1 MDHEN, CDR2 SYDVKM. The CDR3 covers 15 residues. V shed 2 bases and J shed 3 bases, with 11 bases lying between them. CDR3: CASSLGPGPNQPQHF. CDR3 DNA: TGTGCCAGCAGTTTAGGACCTGGACCCAATCAGCCCCAGCATTTT.

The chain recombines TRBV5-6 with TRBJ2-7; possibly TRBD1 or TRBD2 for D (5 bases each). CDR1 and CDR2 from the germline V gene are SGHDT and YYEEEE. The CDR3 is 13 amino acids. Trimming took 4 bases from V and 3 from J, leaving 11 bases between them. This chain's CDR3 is CASSGDRYYEQYF. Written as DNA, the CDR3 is TGTGCCAGCAGCGGGGACCGATACTACGAGCAGTACTTC. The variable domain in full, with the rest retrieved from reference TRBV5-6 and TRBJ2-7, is DAGVTQSPTHLIKTRGQQVTLRCSPKSGHDTVSWYQQALGQGPQFIFQYYEEEERQRGNFPDRFSGHQFPNYSSELNVNALLLGDSALYLCASSGDRYYEQYFGPGTRLTVT.

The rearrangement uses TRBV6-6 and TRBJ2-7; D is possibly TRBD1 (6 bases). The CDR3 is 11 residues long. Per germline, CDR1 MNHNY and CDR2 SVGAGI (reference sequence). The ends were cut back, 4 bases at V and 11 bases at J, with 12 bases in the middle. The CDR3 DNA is TGTGCCAGCAGTTCCCCAGGGGAAGAGTACTTC. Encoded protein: CASSSPGEEYF.

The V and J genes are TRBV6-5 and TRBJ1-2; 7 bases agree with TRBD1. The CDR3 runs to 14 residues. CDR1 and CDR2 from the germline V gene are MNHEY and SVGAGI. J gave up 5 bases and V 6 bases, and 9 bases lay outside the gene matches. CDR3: CASRPTGVGYGYTF. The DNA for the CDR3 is TGTGCCAGCAGACCAACAGGGGTGGGATATGGCTACACCTTC.

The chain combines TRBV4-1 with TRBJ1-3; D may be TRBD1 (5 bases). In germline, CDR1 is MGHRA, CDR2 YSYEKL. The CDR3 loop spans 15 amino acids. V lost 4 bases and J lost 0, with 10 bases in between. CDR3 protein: CASSLRGFSGNTIYF. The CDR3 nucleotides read TGCGCCAGCAGCCTCCGGGGGTTCTCTGGAAACACCATATATTTT.

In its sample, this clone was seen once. CDR3 bases: TGTGCCAGCAGCTCGGGAACTGGACTAGCGGGAGGGCCGTATGAGCAGTTCTTC. Its protein is CASSSGTGLAGGPYEQFF. The chain is built from TRBV7-9 and TRBJ2-1, with 15 nucleotides matching TRBD2. The trim removed 4 bases at V and 8 bases at J, leaving 12 bases unmatched. This CDR3 comprises 18 residues. Germline assignment: CDR1 SEHNR and CDR2 FQNEAQ (reference sequence).

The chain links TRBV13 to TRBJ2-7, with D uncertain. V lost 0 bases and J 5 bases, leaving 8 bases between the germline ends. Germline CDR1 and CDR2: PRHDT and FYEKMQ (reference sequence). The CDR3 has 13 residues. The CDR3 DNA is TGTGCCAGCAGCTTAGGGGTTTCACACGAGCAGTACTTC. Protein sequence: CASSLGVSHEQYF. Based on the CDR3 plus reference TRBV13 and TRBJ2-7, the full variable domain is AAGVIQSPRHLIKEKRETATLKCYPIPRHDTVYWYQQGPGQDPQFLISFYEKMQSDKGSIPDRFSAQQFSDYHSELNMSSLELGDSALYFCASSLGVSHEQYFGPGTRLTVT.

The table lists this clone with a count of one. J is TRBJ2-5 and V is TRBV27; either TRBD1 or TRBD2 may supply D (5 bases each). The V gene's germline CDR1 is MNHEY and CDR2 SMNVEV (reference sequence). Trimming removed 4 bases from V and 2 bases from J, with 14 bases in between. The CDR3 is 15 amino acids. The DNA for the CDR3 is TGTGCCAGCAGTTACAGGAGGAATCGGCAAGAGACCCAGTACTTC. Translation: CASSYRRNRQETQYF.

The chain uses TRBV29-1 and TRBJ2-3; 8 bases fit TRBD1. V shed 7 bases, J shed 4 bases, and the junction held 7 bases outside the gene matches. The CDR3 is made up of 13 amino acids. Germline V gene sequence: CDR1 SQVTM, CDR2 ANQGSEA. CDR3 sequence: CSAVGQGPDTQYF. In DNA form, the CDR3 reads TGCAGCGCCGTAGGACAGGGCCCAGATACGCAGTATTTT.

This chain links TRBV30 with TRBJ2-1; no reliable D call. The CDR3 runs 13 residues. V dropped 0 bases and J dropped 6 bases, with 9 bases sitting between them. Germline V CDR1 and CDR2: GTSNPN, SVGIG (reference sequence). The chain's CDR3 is CAWSVARANEQFF. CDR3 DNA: TGTGCCTGGAGTGTAGCCCGGGCCAATGAGCAGTTCTTC. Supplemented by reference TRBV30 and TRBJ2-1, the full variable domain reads SQTIHQWPATLVQPVGSPLSLECTVEGTSNPNLYWYRQAAGRGLQLLFYSVGIGQISSEVPQNLSASRPQDRQFILSSKKLLLSDSGFYLCAWSVARANEQFFGPGTRLTVL.

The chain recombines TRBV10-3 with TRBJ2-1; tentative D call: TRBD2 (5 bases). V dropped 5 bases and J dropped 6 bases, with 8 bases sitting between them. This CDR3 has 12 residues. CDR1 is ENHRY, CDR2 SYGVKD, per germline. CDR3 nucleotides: TGTGCCATCAGTTCGCGGGCCAATGAGCAGTTCTTC. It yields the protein CAISSRANEQFF.

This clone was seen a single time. The CDR3 sequence is CASSLTGSHEQYF. The CDR3 DNA sequence: TGTGCCAGCAGCCTTACAGGTTCCCACGAGCAGTACTTC. The chain recombines TRBV5-5 with TRBJ2-7; tentative D call: TRBD1 (5 bases). Deletions cut 4 bases from V and 5 bases from J, with 13 bases between. The CDR3 has 13 amino acids. Germline V lookup: CDR1 SGHKS, CDR2 YYEKEE (reference sequence).

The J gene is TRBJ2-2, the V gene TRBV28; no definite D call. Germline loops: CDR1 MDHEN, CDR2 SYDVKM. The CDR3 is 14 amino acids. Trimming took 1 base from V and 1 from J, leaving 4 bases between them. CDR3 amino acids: CASSLFKNTGELFF. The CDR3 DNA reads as TGTGCCAGCAGTTTATTCAAGAACACCGGGGAGCTGTTTTTT.

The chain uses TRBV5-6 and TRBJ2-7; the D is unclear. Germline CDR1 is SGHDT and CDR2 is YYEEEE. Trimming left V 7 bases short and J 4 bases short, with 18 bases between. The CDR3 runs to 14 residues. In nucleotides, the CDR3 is TGTGCCAGCTCCTTCTCTAACGGTTTGTACGAGCAGTACTTC. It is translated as CASSFSNGLYEQYF.

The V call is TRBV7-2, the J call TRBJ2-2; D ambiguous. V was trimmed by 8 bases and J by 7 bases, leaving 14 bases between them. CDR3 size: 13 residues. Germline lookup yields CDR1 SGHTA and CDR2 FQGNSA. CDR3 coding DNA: TGTGCCAGCGCCCCCCCCAATATCGGGGAGCTGTTTTTT. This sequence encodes CASAPPNIGELFF.

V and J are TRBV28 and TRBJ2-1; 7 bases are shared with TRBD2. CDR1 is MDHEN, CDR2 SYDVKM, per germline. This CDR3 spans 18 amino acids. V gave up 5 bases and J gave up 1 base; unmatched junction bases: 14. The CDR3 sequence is CASSPLPRAGVSYNEQFF. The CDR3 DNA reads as TGTGCCAGCAGTCCCCTCCCCCGGGCGGGAGTTTCCTACAATGAGCAGTTCTTC.

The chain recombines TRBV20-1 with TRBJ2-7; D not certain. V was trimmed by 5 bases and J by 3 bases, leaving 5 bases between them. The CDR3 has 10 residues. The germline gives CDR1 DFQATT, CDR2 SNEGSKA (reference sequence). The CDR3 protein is CSALDYEQYF. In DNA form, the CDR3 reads TGCAGTGCTTTGGACTACGAGCAGTACTTC.

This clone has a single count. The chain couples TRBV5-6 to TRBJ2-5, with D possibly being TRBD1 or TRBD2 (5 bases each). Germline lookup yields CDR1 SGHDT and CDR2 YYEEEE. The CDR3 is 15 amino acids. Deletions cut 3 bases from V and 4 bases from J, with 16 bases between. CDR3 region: CASSSGTLVGETQYF. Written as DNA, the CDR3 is TGTGCCAGCAGCTCCGGGACCCTGGTCGGAGAGACCCAGTACTTC.

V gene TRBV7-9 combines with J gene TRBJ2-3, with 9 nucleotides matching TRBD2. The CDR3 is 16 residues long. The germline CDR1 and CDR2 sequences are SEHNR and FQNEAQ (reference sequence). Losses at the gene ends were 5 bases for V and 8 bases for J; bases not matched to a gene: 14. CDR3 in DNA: TGTGCCAGCAGCCCAAGTTGGCGGGAGGGCCGCGGTACGCAGTATTTT. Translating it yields CASSPSWREGRGTQYF.

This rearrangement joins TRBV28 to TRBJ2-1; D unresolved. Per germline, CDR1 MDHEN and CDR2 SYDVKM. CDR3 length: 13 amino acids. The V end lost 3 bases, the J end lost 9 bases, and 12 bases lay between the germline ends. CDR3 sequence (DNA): TGTGCCAGCAGTTTCCGTAATGGATTTGAGCAGTTCTTC. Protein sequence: CASSFRNGFEQFF.

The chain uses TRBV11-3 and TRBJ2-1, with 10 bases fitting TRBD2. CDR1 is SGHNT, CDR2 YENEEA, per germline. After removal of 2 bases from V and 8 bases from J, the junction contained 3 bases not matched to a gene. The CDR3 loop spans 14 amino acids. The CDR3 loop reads CASSLLAGVYEQFF. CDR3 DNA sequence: TGTGCCAGCAGCTTACTAGCGGGAGTCTATGAGCAGTTCTTC.

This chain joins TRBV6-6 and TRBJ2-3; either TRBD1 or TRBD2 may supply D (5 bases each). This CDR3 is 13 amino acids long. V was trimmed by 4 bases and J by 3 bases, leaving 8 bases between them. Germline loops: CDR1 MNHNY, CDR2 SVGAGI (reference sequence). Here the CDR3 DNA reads TGTGCCAGCAGTTGGGGCGGGACAGATACGCAGTATTTT. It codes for CASSWGGTDTQYF.

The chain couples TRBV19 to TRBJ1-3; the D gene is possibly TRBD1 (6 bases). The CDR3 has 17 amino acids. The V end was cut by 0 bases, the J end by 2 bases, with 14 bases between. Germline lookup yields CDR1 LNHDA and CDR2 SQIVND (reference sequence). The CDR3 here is CASSIDLDRTTGNTIYF. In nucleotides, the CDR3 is TGTGCCAGTAGTATAGATCTTGACAGGACAACTGGAAACACCATATATTTT. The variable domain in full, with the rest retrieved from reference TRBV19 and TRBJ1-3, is DGGITQSPKYLFRKEGQNVTLSCEQNLNHDAMYWYRQDPGQGLRLIYYSQIVNDFQKGDIAEGYSVSREKKESFPLTVTSAQKNPTAFYLCASSIDLDRTTGNTIYFGEGSWLTVV.